This T cell receptor beta chain was found in a study of T cells in Graves' hyperthyroidism and ophthalmopathy. This clonotype has only a few counts. The antigen remains undetermined. Amplified TCR beta CDR3 regions came from RNA transcripts. HTBI primers were employed in a first-round RT-PCR of the TCR CDR3. TCRdb re-derived calls from the multiplex PCR reads in MiXCR, one entry per CDR3 protein. The table lists about 560,000 distinct CDR3 sequences, more than 15% of them singletons. Study outcomes and limitations: From stable hyperthyroidism, ophthalmopathy was separated by a 13 V-J model.

Researchers barred patients who had uncontrolled infection, other autoimmune disease, pregnancy or lactation. The diagnoses drew upon clinical symptoms, serum thyroxine and TRAb, thyroid ultrasound and orbital computed tomography. This CDR3 spans 18 amino acids. Germline V CDR1 and CDR2: LGHNA, YSLEER. V dropped 3 bases and J dropped 2; count of bases not matched to a gene: 9. The sequence was collected from a woman in her twenties or thirties with Graves' hyperthyroidism. V is TRBV4-3 and J is TRBJ2-1, with 11 bases identical to TRBD2. The sequencing input was blood. Written as DNA, the CDR3 is TGCGCCAGCAGCCAGGGCCTCGGGACTAGCGGACCCTACAATGAGCAGTTCTTC. This encodes CASSQGLGTSGPYNEQFF.